Described below is a single T cell receptor beta chain sequence and its context. This sample is drawn from a study of blood T cell repertoires in COVID-19. The overall study: Nucleic acid was either cDNA or gDNA, and it came from T cells, B-cell-depleted T cells, or PBMCs.

The repertoire was sequenced with immunoSEQ multiplex PCR; TCRdb's copy has only in-frame clones and lacks some. The sample lists approximately 250,000 clones, about 88% occurring once. Trimming cost V 4 bases and J 5 bases, with 8 bases left between them. CDR1 PRHDT and CDR2 FYEKMQ come from the germline V gene (reference sequence). CDR3 size: 12 residues. This receptor was obtained from a man aged 25-45 years with active or convalescent COVID-19. V is TRBV13 and J is TRBJ1-1; D uncertain. Sequenced input: peripheral blood. As DNA, the CDR3 is TGTGCCAGCAGCTCGCAGTGGACTGAAGCTTTCTTT. Its translation: CASSSQWTEAFF.